This T cell receptor beta chain originates from a study of T cell repertoires in cytomegalovirus infection. The study's findings and limits: The response measured ex vivo was dominated by TCR beta clonotypes (HLA-C-restricted and CMV-specific).

Trimming removed 6 bases at V and 9 bases at J, with 24 bases between. This CDR3 region has 16 residues. This clonotype was counted at least ten times. The antigen is unknown. One entry per CDR3 protein results from TCRdb running MiXCR on the reads. The sample shows around 280,000 distinct CDR3 sequences, around 9.6% of them seen only once. Material for sequencing was PBMCs. This chain uses TRBV12-3 or TRBV12-4 with TRBJ2-1; a weak D match, TRBD2 (5 bases). This clonotype was obtained from a human donor in good health (CMV status not recorded). Some clones in this sample may be carry-over from other donors' samples. CDR3 sequence (DNA): TGTGCCAGCAGCCCCCCCCGAGGACTCAGCCGTGGTGAGCAGTTCTTC. This encodes CASSPPRGLSRGEQFF.